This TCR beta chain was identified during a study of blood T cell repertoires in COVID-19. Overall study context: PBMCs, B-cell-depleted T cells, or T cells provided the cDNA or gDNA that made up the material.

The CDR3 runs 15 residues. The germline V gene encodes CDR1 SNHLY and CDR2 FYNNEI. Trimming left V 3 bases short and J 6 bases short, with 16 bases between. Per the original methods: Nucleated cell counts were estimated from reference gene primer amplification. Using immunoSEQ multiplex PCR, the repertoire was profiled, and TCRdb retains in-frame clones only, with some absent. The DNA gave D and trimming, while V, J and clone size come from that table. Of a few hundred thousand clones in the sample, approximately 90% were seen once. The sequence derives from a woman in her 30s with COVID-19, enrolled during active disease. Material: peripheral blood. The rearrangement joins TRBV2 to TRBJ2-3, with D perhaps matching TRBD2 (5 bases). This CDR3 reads CASSEPFRSGDTQYF. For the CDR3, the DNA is TGTGCCAGCAGTGAGCCGTTTCGGTCGGGGGATACGCAGTATTTT.